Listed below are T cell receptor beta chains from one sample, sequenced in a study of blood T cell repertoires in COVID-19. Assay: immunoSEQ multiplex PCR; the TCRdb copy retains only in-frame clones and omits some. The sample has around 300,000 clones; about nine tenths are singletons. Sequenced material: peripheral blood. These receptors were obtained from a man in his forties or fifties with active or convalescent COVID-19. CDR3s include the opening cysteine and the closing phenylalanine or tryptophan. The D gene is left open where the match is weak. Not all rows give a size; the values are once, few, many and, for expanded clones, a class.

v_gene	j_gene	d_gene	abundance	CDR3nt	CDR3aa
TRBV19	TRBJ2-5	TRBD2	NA	TGTGCCAGTAGTCCGGGGGGGGAAGAGACCCAGTACTTC	CASSPGGEETQYF
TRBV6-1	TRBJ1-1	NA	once	TGTGCCAGCAGTGAATCGACAGCCATGAACACTGAAGCTTTCTTT	CASSESTAMNTEAFF
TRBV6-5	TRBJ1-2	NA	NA	TGTGCCAGCAGTCCCGGGCCTCACGCGGGATATGGCTACACCTTC	CASSPGPHAGYGYTF
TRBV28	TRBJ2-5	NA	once	TGTGCCAGCAGTTCAACCGGACAGAGAACAGAGACCCAGTACTTC	CASSSTGQRTETQYF
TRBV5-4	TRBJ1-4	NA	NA	TGTGCCAGCAGCTTCGCCTTACTTAATGAAAAACTGTTTTTT	CASSFALLNEKLFF
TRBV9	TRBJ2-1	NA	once	TGTGCCAGCAGCGATACGACAGCCGGGCCACAGGGTGAGCAGTTCTTC	CASSDTTAGPQGEQFF
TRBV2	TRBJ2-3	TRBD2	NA	TGTGCCAGCAGGGGAGGGGTGAGAACAGATACGCAGTATTTT	CASRGGVRTDTQYF
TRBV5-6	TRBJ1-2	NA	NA	TGTGCCAGCAGATCGGACGGGATTAACTATGGCTACACCTTC	CASRSDGINYGYTF
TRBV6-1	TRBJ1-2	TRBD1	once	TGTGCCAGCAGTGACACAGGGGGCACGGTAGGTGGCTACACCTTC	CASSDTGGTVGGYTF
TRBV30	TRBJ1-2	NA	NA	TGTGCCTGGAGTGATGAGGGTCCCAACTATGGCTACACCTTC	CAWSDEGPNYGYTF
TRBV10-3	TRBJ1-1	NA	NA	TGTGCCATCAGATCGGTAGGTGACGGGACTGAAGCTTTCTTT	CAIRSVGDGTEAFF
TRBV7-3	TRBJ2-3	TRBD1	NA	TGTGCCAGCAGCTTATCCGGGACAGGGGTGGATACGCAGTATTTT	CASSLSGTGVDTQYF
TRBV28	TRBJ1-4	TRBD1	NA	TGTGCCAGCAGCCTCCGGGACAGGGGGAGTGAAAAACTGTTTTTT	CASSLRDRGSEKLFF